Below, 30 T cell receptor beta chains from the same sample are listed, as sequenced in a study of T cell changes during pregnancy in multiple sclerosis. The data were produced by immunoSEQ multiplex PCR, yet TCRdb's version contains in-frame clones alone and is incomplete. This sample yields approximately 85,000 clones, of which more than 85% are seen a single time; 2.5% to 3% belongs to the top ten. Sequences were derived from peripheral blood, sampled in the first trimester of pregnancy. These TCRs come from a female donor with multiple sclerosis, enrolled in a pregnancy study.

The chain uses TRBV30 and TRBJ1-1; 8 nucleotides align to TRBD1. The CDR3 has 15 amino acids. J was trimmed by 3 bases and V by 2 bases; bases with no gene match: 8. In germline, CDR1 is GTSNPN, CDR2 SVGIG (reference sequence). CDR3 bases: TGTGCCTGGAGTACCTCCGGACAGGGATACACTGAAGCTTTCTTT. Protein product: CAWSTSGQGYTEAFF.

The CDR3 region is CASSITSGGLSSTDTQYF. In nucleotides, the CDR3 is TGTGCCAGTAGTATTACTAGCGGGGGCCTCTCCTCCACAGATACGCAGTATTTT. The chain combines TRBV19 with TRBJ2-3; 11 bases are a match to TRBD2. This CDR3 region has 18 residues. Germline assignment: CDR1 LNHDA and CDR2 SQIVND (reference sequence). V was pared by 3 bases and J by 2 bases, with 10 bases of the junction left unmatched.

In this sample, this clone turned up once. The J gene is TRBJ2-5, the V gene TRBV10-3, with 12 nucleotides matching TRBD2. Germline V lookup: CDR1 ENHRY, CDR2 SYGVKD. The V and J ends lost 10 bases and 5 bases, in that order; junction bases with no gene match: 5. The CDR3 has 13 amino acids. The CDR3 loop is CATASGRGETQYF. DNA for the CDR3: TGTGCCACCGCTAGCGGGAGGGGGGAGACCCAGTACTTC.

The rearrangement links TRBV2 to TRBJ2-4; 9 bases align to TRBD1. The CDR3 consists of 15 residues. CDR1 SNHLY and CDR2 FYNNEI come from the germline V gene. V shed 2 bases, J shed 4 bases, and the junction held 3 bases outside the gene matches. CDR3 region: CASSERGTGKNIQYF. The DNA of the CDR3 is TGTGCCAGCAGTGAACGGGGGACAGGGAAAAACATTCAGTACTTC.

This clone was found once. V gene TRBV5-6 combines with J gene TRBJ2-6, with 8 bases that match TRBD1. Germline V CDR1 and CDR2: SGHDT, YYEEEE. The junction had 7 bases not matched to a gene; V was cut back by 0 bases and J by 5 bases. There are 17 residues in the CDR3. The CDR3 loop is CASSLGTGPYRANVLTF. The CDR3 DNA is TGTGCCAGCAGCTTGGGGACAGGGCCGTACAGGGCCAACGTCCTGACTTTC.

This clone has only one observation. For the CDR3, the DNA is TGTGCCAGCAGCGTAGATGGGTGGGACAGGGGAAGCACTGAAGCTTTCTTT. Translation gives CASSVDGWDRGSTEAFF. This sequence joins TRBV9 and TRBJ1-1, with 10 bases matching TRBD1. The CDR3 loop spans 17 amino acids. Germline-derived CDR1 and CDR2 are SGDLS and YYNGEE. V shed 0 bases, J shed 4 bases, and the junction held 9 bases outside the gene matches. The entire variable domain, with the rest obtained from reference TRBV9 and TRBJ1-1, is as follows: DSGVTQTPKHLITATGQRVTLRCSPRSGDLSVYWYQQSLDQGLQFLIQYYNGEERAKGNILERFSAQQFPDLHSELNLSSLELGDSALYFCASSVDGWDRGSTEAFFGQGTRLTVV.

V is TRBV7-9 and J is TRBJ2-5; D possibly corresponds to TRBD2 (7 bases). This CDR3 region has 15 residues. The germline CDR1 and CDR2 sequences are SEHNR and FQNEAQ (reference sequence). Trimming pared 0 bases from V and 4 bases from J, leaving 12 bases between. DNA for the CDR3: TGTGCCAGCAGCTTAGCCCTAGGGGGGGGAGAGACCCAGTACTTC. Its protein is CASSLALGGGETQYF.

The DNA for the CDR3 is TGTGCCAGCAGCTTAGCCGGGGGGGCCGGGGAGCTGTTTTTT. Encoded protein: CASSLAGGAGELFF. The chain recombines TRBV7-2 with TRBJ2-2; 8 positions match TRBD2. The CDR3 covers 14 residues. Germline assignment: CDR1 SGHTA and CDR2 FQGNSA. Trimming took 0 bases from V and 6 from J; bases not matched to a gene: 0.

The chain links TRBV19 to TRBJ2-2; 7 bases are shared with TRBD1. The germline CDR1 and CDR2 sequences are LNHDA and SQIVND (reference sequence). CDR3 length: 14 amino acids. Losses at the gene ends were 10 bases for V and 3 bases for J; bases not matched to a gene: 8. The CDR3 DNA sequence: TGTGCCACCAATCGGGACAGAGACACCGGGGAGCTGTTTTTT. Protein: CATNRDRDTGELFF. The full variable domain, in which reference TRBV19 and TRBJ2-2 provide the parts outside the CDR3, is DGGITQSPKYLFRKEGQNVTLSCEQNLNHDAMYWYRQDPGQGLRLIYYSQIVNDFQKGDIAEGYSVSREKKESFPLTVTSAQKNPTAFYLCATNRDRDTGELFFGEGSRLTVL.

The chain uses TRBV19 and TRBJ1-4, with D unclear. With 10 bases removed from V and 5 bases from J, the gap between germline ends came to 20 bases. The germline V gene encodes CDR1 LNHDA and CDR2 SQIVND (reference sequence). The CDR3 is 15 residues long. The DNA of the CDR3 is TGTGCCATCCTGGAAAGACAATACCTAAATGAAAAACTGTTTTTT. Translation gives CAILERQYLNEKLFF.

The rearrangement links TRBV28 to TRBJ2-7; the match to TRBD2 covers 7 bases. This CDR3 is built from 14 residues. V lost 6 bases to trimming and J lost 6 bases; unmatched junction nucleotides: 11. CDR1 MDHEN and CDR2 SYDVKM come from the germline V gene. The CDR3 DNA sequence: TGTGCCAGCAGCCCAAGGACTAGGGCTGGCGAGCAGTACTTC. Protein product: CASSPRTRAGEQYF.

The genes are TRBV5-1 and TRBJ2-7; possible D gene TRBD2, 6 bases. CDR3 length: 14 amino acids. V lost 4 bases, J lost 2 bases, and 13 bases lay in between. The V gene's germline CDR1 is SGHRS and CDR2 YFSETQ. CDR3 bases: TGCGCCAGCAGCCCGGGACTCCGAGCCTACGAGCAGTACTTC. It translates to CASSPGLRAYEQYF.

The chain recombines TRBV6-6 with TRBJ1-5, with unresolved D. The CDR3 is 12 amino acids. Germline V CDR1 and CDR2: MNHNY, SVGAGI (reference sequence). V was pared by 5 bases and J by 6 bases, with 8 bases between. This CDR3 is CASSRLGQPQHF. The DNA of the CDR3 is TGTGCCAGCAGTCGTCTCGGTCAGCCCCAGCATTTT.

V is TRBV2 and J is TRBJ2-7, with 8 bases aligning to TRBD1. The CDR3 totals 18 residues. Trimming at V came to 2 bases and at J to 2 bases, leaving 14 bases not matched to a gene. Germline CDR1 SNHLY, CDR2 FYNNEI. The CDR3 protein is CASSELTGRQGATYEQYF. The CDR3 coding sequence is TGTGCCAGCAGTGAATTGACCGGAAGGCAGGGGGCTACCTACGAGCAGTACTTC.

V gene TRBV18 combines with J gene TRBJ1-1; D unclear. Trimming left V 8 bases short and J 3 bases short, with 13 bases between. The germline V gene encodes CDR1 KGHSH and CDR2 LQKENI. This CDR3 is 13 amino acids long. Here the CDR3 reads CASRPDFYTEAFF. CDR3 DNA: TGTGCCAGCCGACCCGACTTCTACACTGAAGCTTTCTTT. The full variable domain, completed using reference TRBV18 and TRBJ1-1, is NAGVMQNPRHLVRRRGQEARLRCSPMKGHSHVYWYRQLPEEGLKFMVYLQKENIIDESGMPKERFSAEFPKEGPSILRIQQVVRGDSAAYFCASRPDFYTEAFFGQGTRLTVV.

V gene TRBV19 combines with J gene TRBJ2-1; weak D call: TRBD2 (7 bases). The CDR3 loop spans 16 amino acids. Trimming took 3 bases from V and 5 from J, leaving 17 bases between them. Germline CDR1 is LNHDA and CDR2 is SQIVND (reference sequence). The CDR3 DNA follows: TGTGCCAGTAGTATTTGGGGGGGGGCCCAAAACAATGAGCAGTTCTTC. It is translated as CASSIWGGAQNNEQFF.

This clone was detected only once. CDR3 nucleotides: TGCGCCAGCAGTGAAGTCAGCCGCGGGACAGGGGTTAACTGGGGAGCCAAAAACATTCAGTACTTC. This encodes CASSEVSRGTGVNWGAKNIQYF. V usage is TRBV10-1 and J usage is TRBJ2-4, with 10 bases identical to TRBD1. The V gene end was trimmed by 3 bases and the J gene end by 0 bases; junction bases not matched to a gene: 20. Germline values: CDR1 WNHNN, CDR2 SYGVQD (reference sequence). The CDR3 runs 22 residues.

The chain uses TRBV4-2 and TRBJ1-1; D gene uncertain. Trimming stripped 4 bases from V and 8 bases from J, with 14 bases between. From germline, CDR1 is LGHNA and CDR2 YNFKEQ. The CDR3 extends over 13 amino acids. The CDR3, as DNA: TGTGCCAGCAGCCCGATCGTAGAGGAAGAAGCTTTCTTT. Protein product: CASSPIVEEEAFF.

This chain joins TRBV10-3 and TRBJ2-1, with a weak D call TRBD1 (6 bases). Germline CDR1 is ENHRY and CDR2 is SYGVKD. V lost 2 bases to trimming and J lost 13 bases, with 9 bases between them. This CDR3 spans 11 amino acids. Here the CDR3 DNA reads TGTGCCATCAGTGAGGGGGGACACCAGTTCTTC. Amino acids: CAISEGGHQFF.

The count of this clone is one. The chain couples TRBV4-1 to TRBJ1-5; a weak D match, TRBD1 (6 bases). In germline, CDR1 is MGHRA, CDR2 YSYEKL. The CDR3 loop spans 14 amino acids. V was clipped by 4 bases and J by 4 bases, with 11 bases between them. CDR3 in DNA: TGCGCCAGCAGCCTTGGACAGAGAAATCAGCCCCAGCATTTT. Its protein is CASSLGQRNQPQHF.

The V gene is TRBV2, the J gene TRBJ2-2; 7 bases map to TRBD2. Trimming cost V 7 bases and J 0 bases; bases outside gene matches: 17. Germline V gene sequence: CDR1 SNHLY, CDR2 FYNNEI. The CDR3 extends over 19 amino acids. The CDR3: CASTPGLTEARSNTGELFF. The CDR3 DNA is TGTGCCAGCACCCCGGGACTAACCGAAGCCCGATCGAACACCGGGGAGCTGTTTTTT.

This clone was observed a single time. The V call is TRBV9, the J call TRBJ2-7; 11 bases line up with TRBD1. With 4 bases clipped from V and 3 bases from J, the junction kept 9 bases outside the gene matches. The CDR3 has 16 residues. Per germline, CDR1 SGDLS and CDR2 YYNGEE. In DNA, the CDR3 is TGTGCCAGCAGCCTTACGGGACAGGGGGGACACTACGAGCAGTACTTC. Protein: CASSLTGQGGHYEQYF.

This chain connects TRBV6-5 to TRBJ2-6; perhaps TRBD1 as D (6 bases). CDR1 MNHEY and CDR2 SVGAGI come from the germline V gene. The CDR3 is 16 amino acids. V lost 4 bases and J lost 0, with 10 bases in between. The CDR3 sequence is CASSWGQLSGANVLTF. The CDR3 nucleotides are TGTGCCAGCAGTTGGGGACAACTCTCTGGGGCCAACGTCCTGACTTTC.

Here the CDR3 DNA reads TGTGCCAGCAGTTCCAACATAGGAAACACCATATATTTT. Its protein is CASSSNIGNTIYF. The chain carries TRBV6-6 and TRBJ1-3, with D unclear. This CDR3 comprises 13 residues. V was cut by 4 bases and J by 4 bases, with 8 bases left in between. Germline V gene lookup returns CDR1 MNHNY and CDR2 SVGAGI (reference sequence).

V and J are TRBV7-2 and TRBJ1-5; 7 bases are a match to TRBD1. The CDR3 runs to 15 residues. Germline V lookup: CDR1 SGHTA, CDR2 FQGNSA. After removal of 11 bases from V and 6 bases from J, the junction contained 16 bases not matched to a gene. The DNA for the CDR3 is TGTGCCCCCTTTTCGTACAGGGGCTTTCCTCAGCCCCAGCATTTT. Its translation is CAPFSYRGFPQPQHF.

The V gene is TRBV5-6, the J gene TRBJ2-3, with 8 nucleotides matching TRBD2. Germline loops: CDR1 SGHDT, CDR2 YYEEEE. V shed 0 bases and J 1 base; nucleotides not matched to a gene: 4. This CDR3 comprises 16 residues. In DNA form, the CDR3 reads TGTGCCAGCAGCTTGGAGCGGGGGCTCGGCACAGATACGCAGTATTTT. Translating gives CASSLERGLGTDTQYF.

V gene TRBV15 combines with J gene TRBJ1-5, with a tentative D call TRBD1 (6 bases). This CDR3 has 16 residues. Germline CDR1 LNHNV, CDR2 YYDKDF (reference sequence). Trimming removed 0 bases at V and 4 bases at J, with 13 bases between. Here the CDR3 reads CATSRDLRGANQPQHF. The CDR3 nucleotides are TGTGCCACCAGCAGAGATCTTCGGGGGGCGAATCAGCCCCAGCATTTT.

This chain connects TRBV7-2 to TRBJ2-5, with D possibly TRBD2 on 6 matching bases. CDR1 SGHTA and CDR2 FQGNSA come from the germline V gene. This CDR3 has 15 amino acids. V lost 4 bases and J 7 bases, leaving 19 bases between the germline ends. CDR3 nucleotides: TGTGCCAGCAGCTCGTCTTGGATCACCGGGGGGACCCAGTACTTC. Its protein product is CASSSSWITGGTQYF.

The table lists this clone with a few counts. The chain links TRBV4-2 to TRBJ2-2; a possible D gene is TRBD2 (7 bases). The CDR3 is 19 residues long. Germline V gene sequence: CDR1 LGHNA, CDR2 YNFKEQ. V lost 2 bases, J lost 6 bases, and 25 bases lay in between. This CDR3 reads CASSQLRGSEGGVSGELFF. CDR3 nucleotide sequence: TGTGCCAGCAGCCAACTCCGGGGCTCCGAGGGGGGGGTTTCCGGGGAGCTGTTTTTT.

This chain connects TRBV19 to TRBJ1-2; 8 positions match TRBD1. Per the germline V gene, CDR1 is LNHDA and CDR2 is SQIVND (reference sequence). The CDR3 extends over 13 amino acids. Germline trimming cut 5 bases from V and 9 bases from J; bases unmatched to any gene: 8. The DNA of the CDR3 is TGTGCCAGTAGTCTCCGGACAGGGATGCGCTACACCTTC. The encoded protein is CASSLRTGMRYTF.